The T cell receptor beta chain under discussion was sequenced for a study of blood T cell repertoires in COVID-19. This CDR3 has 13 residues. V dropped 5 bases and J dropped 10; count of bases not matched to a gene: 7. The repertoire was sequenced with immunoSEQ multiplex PCR; TCRdb's copy has only in-frame clones and lacks some. Altogether some 270,000 clones are present, around nine tenths being singletons, with the ten largest covering approximately 1.5%. This clone was seen a single time. Sequencing input: peripheral blood. The receptor was isolated from a woman in her fifties or sixties who had recovered from COVID-19. J is TRBJ1-4 and V is TRBV12-3 or TRBV12-4; 7 bases align to TRBD1. DNA of the CDR3: TGTGCCAGCAGTATTCAGGGGGTTGGAAAACTGTTTTTT. Translation: CASSIQGVGKLFF.